These T cell receptor beta chains were read from a single sample in a study of prognosis after radiotherapy for stage I lung cancer. TCRdb re-analysed the multiplex PCR reads in MiXCR, keeping a single row per CDR3 protein. The sample lists around 19,000 distinct CDR3 sequences; around 52% were seen once. The material was PBMCs, obtained before or after stereotactic body radiation therapy (not recorded which). These receptors came from a donor aged 50 or older with non-small cell lung cancer. Both conserved end residues are part of each CDR3. Fields, in order: clone size, V gene, J gene, D gene, CDR3 DNA, CDR3 protein. A D gene is named only where the DNA matches it firmly. Clone size is not always given. Where it is, it says once, few, many or a class for expanded clones.

-,TRBV2,TRBJ2-5,-,TGTGCCAGCAGTGAATTGGCAGGGTGCGCAGGGCTGCAAGAGACCCAGTACTTC,CASSELAGCAGLQETQYF
-,TRBV29-1,TRBJ2-3,TRBD2,TGCAGCGCGGCTAGCGGGAACCCAGATACGCAGTATTTT,CSAASGNPDTQYF
-,TRBV7-8,TRBJ2-2,-,TGTGCCAGCAGCTTAGTTTCGGAAAACGGGGAGCTGTTTTTT,CASSLVSENGELFF
few,TRBV11-3,TRBJ2-7,-,TGTGCCAGCAGCTTGGGGCGCTCCTACGAGCAATACTTC,CASSLGRSYEQYF
medium-sized,TRBV30,TRBJ1-4,-,TGTGCCTGGAGTGTCGCCAAGGGAGGGGTCTCGGAAAAACTGTTTTTT,CAWSVAKGGVSEKLFF
-,TRBV7-2,TRBJ2-3,TRBD2,TGTGTCAGCAGCGGTGGGGGAGGGACCGATACGCAGTATTTT,CVSSGGGGTDTQYF
-,TRBV7-2,TRBJ2-1,TRBD2,TGTGCCAGCAGCTTAATAAGGCAGGGGACCGGGACTAGCGGACCAACGGCCTACAATGAGCAGTTCTTC,CASSLIRQGTGTSGPTAYNEQFF
-,TRBV20-1,TRBJ2-2,TRBD2,TGCAGTGCTAGAGGCCCGCTAGCGGGAGAGAACACCGGGGAGCTGTTTTTT,CSARGPLAGENTGELFF
-,TRBV12-3/TRBV12-4,TRBJ2-7,TRBD2,TGTGCCAGCAGTTTAGGTCTAGCGGGAGCTCTCGAGCAGTACTTC,CASSLGLAGALEQYF
many,TRBV7-3,TRBJ2-5,-,TGTGCCAGCAGCTTGATACGGACCAGCGTGGAGACCCAGTACTTC,CASSLIRTSVETQYF
once,TRBV6-2/TRBV6-3,TRBJ2-7,TRBD2,TGTGCCAGCATTTACTCTTGGTACCGGGGCGGGAGTAGTTACGAGCAGTACTTC,CASIYSWYRGGSSYEQYF
-,TRBV7-8,TRBJ2-1,TRBD1,TGTGCCAGCAGCCAAACAGGGGGGTCCTACAATGAGCAGTTCTTC,CASSQTGGSYNEQFF
-,TRBV7-9,TRBJ1-2,-,TGTGCCAGCATCTTATCCGGCGACCGTTTGGGCTACACCTTC,CASILSGDRLGYTF
medium-sized,TRBV12-5,TRBJ1-2,TRBD1,TGTGCTAGTGGTTTGCCGCTTCAGGGGGAGTCTGGCTACACCTTC,CASGLPLQGESGYTF
many,TRBV24-1,TRBJ2-5,-,TGTGCCACCAGTTCAGAAGAGACCCAGTACTTC,CATSSEETQYF
-,TRBV14,TRBJ2-1,TRBD2,TGTGCCAGCATCCATATAGCGGGAGCGGGGAAAAATGAGCAGTTCTTC,CASIHIAGAGKNEQFF
many,TRBV2,TRBJ2-5,TRBD2,TGTGCCAGCAGTTGGACTAGCGGGAGGGCCGTCCAAGAGACCCAGTACTTC,CASSWTSGRAVQETQYF
medium-sized,TRBV6-1,TRBJ2-7,TRBD1,TGTGCCAGCAGTGCTGACAGGGGTTGGTCAACCTACGAGCAGTACTTC,CASSADRGWSTYEQYF
many,TRBV3-1,TRBJ2-1,TRBD1,TGTGCCAGCAGCCCCCGACAGGGCAGCTACAATGAGCAGTTCTTC,CASSPRQGSYNEQFF
-,TRBV6-6,TRBJ1-2,-,TGTGCCAGCAGTTACTCGTGGGGGACCGGGAATGGCTACACCTTC,CASSYSWGTGNGYTF
-,TRBV19,TRBJ1-2,TRBD1,TGTGCCAGTAGTATAGTGACGGACAGGGACTATGGCTACACCTTC,CASSIVTDRDYGYTF
-,TRBV12-3/TRBV12-4,TRBJ1-6,-,TGTGCCAGCAGACAGGGAGATAATTCACCCCTCCACTTT,CASRQGDNSPLHF
-,TRBV2,TRBJ2-7,TRBD2,TGTGCCAGAAGTGGGACTACTAGCACCGAGCAGTACTTC,CARSGTTSTEQYF
many,TRBV2,TRBJ1-5,-,TGTGCCAGCAGTGAAGCACGGGGGCGAAATCAGCCCCAGCATTTT,CASSEARGRNQPQHF
many,TRBV6-1,TRBJ1-1,-,TGTGCCAGCAGTGGGCGCACGGGGGTTTATGGCACTGAAGCTTTCTTT,CASSGRTGVYGTEAFF
-,TRBV7-9,TRBJ2-1,-,TGTGCCAGCAGCTTATGGACTATCGGGTATAATGAGCAGTTCTTC,CASSLWTIGYNEQFF
many,TRBV5-4,TRBJ1-1,TRBD1,TGTGCCAGCAGCTTACAGGGGGTCCCTGAAGCTTTCTTT,CASSLQGVPEAFF
-,TRBV7-2,TRBJ2-7,-,TGTGCCAGCACCCTCGAATCGATTGCCCTGCAGTACTTC,CASTLESIALQYF
-,TRBV5-1,TRBJ2-1,-,TGCGCCAGCAGCCCGCTTGGCGGTGGCTCTTTCATCAATGAGCAGTTCTTC,CASSPLGGGSFINEQFF
-,TRBV19,TRBJ2-2,-,TGTGCCATCCAGACTAGGCCCGATGCCCCCGGGGAGCTGTTTTTT,CAIQTRPDAPGELFF
many,TRBV20-1,TRBJ2-7,-,TGCAGCCCTGCTGGGGGGACTTCCTCCTACGAGCAGTACTTC,CSPAGGTSSYEQYF
-,TRBV19,TRBJ1-2,-,TGTGCCAGTAGTATACGAGGGGACTACACCTTC,CASSIRGDYTF
once,TRBV27,TRBJ2-7,-,TGTGCCAGCAGTAGACTGGGAAGTTCCTACGAGCAGTACTTC,CASSRLGSSYEQYF
many,TRBV15,TRBJ2-1,TRBD1,TGTGCCACCAGCAGAGATCCCCCGGGACAGGGGGCAAGGAATGAGCAGTTCTTC,CATSRDPPGQGARNEQFF
-,TRBV15,TRBJ2-3,TRBD1,TGTGCCACCAGCAGGGAAGGACAGGGACCAGATACGCAGTATTTT,CATSREGQGPDTQYF
-,TRBV7-9,TRBJ2-7,-,TGTGCCAGCAGCAACCCCAGGAAGGCGTACGAGCAGTACTTC,CASSNPRKAYEQYF
once,TRBV28,TRBJ2-7,-,TGTGCCACTACCCTACACTACGAGCAGTACTTC,CATTLHYEQYF
-,TRBV27,TRBJ2-1,TRBD2,TGTGCCAACAGCCTACTGGCGGGAGGTTCCTCCTACAATGAGCAGTTCTTC,CANSLLAGGSSYNEQFF
-,TRBV7-9,TRBJ2-2,-,TGTGCCAGCAGCTTGACAAGAAACACCGGGGAGCTGTTTTTT,CASSLTRNTGELFF
medium-sized,TRBV30,TRBJ2-7,-,TGTGCCTGGAGTGTGGGGCTAGCTGGCGAGCAGTACTTC,CAWSVGLAGEQYF